This TCR beta chain comes out of a study of T cells in Graves' hyperthyroidism and ophthalmopathy. Study as a whole: Specimen type is peripheral blood, collected at initial diagnosis prior to any treatment. Findings of the study overall: A 13 V-J model separated ophthalmopathy from stable hyperthyroidism.

RNA transcripts provided the source from which TCR beta CDR3 regions were amplified. Primed by the HTBI set, a first-round RT-PCR was run on the TCR CDR3. Each CDR3 protein gets one entry after TCRdb re-called the multiplex PCR reads with MiXCR. The table lists 300,000 to 400,000 distinct CDR3 sequences, about a fifth of them singletons, with 40% to 45% in the top ten. This clonotype was seen many times. Its antigen remains unknown. Each ophthalmopathy patient scored at least 3 on the Clinical Activity Score and at least 4 on NOSPECS grade, with duration under 3 months. The source of the PBMCs was around 9 ml of fresh peripheral blood. The sequenced material came from blood. This TCR derives from a man between 18 and 35 years old with Graves' ophthalmopathy.

This CDR3 reads CASSSWSNQPQHF. The CDR3 DNA sequence: TGTGCCAGTAGTTCCTGGAGCAATCAGCCCCAGCATTTT. This rearrangement joins TRBV19 to TRBJ1-5; D is ambiguous. Trimming pared 5 bases from V and 1 base from J, leaving 6 bases between. The CDR3 loop spans 13 amino acids. The germline CDR1 and CDR2 sequences are LNHDA and SQIVND (reference sequence).